The 17 T cell receptor beta chains in this list originate from one sample, sequenced in a study of human T cells and chemical hapten exposure. Time point of the sample: patch test 1, 2 weeks after DPC sensitization. Specified treatment: therapeutic diphenylcyclopropenone sensitization with weekly scalp DPC. From the RACE reads, TCRdb called clonotypes with MiXCR, one entry per CDR3 protein. The sample includes around 120,000 distinct CDR3 sequences, over 10% of them seen just once. The specimen comprised whole blood, sampled in connection with sensitization to the hapten diphenylcyclopropenone (DPC). These receptors all come from a woman in her 50s with alopecia areata. Some clones in this sample may be carry-over from other donors' samples.

The chain carries TRBV6-5 and TRBJ2-7, with TRBD1 as a possible D gene (6 bases). Germline V gives CDR1 MNHEY, CDR2 SVGAGI. The CDR3 sequence is 15 residues long. The ends were cut back, 7 bases at V and 0 bases at J, with 16 bases in the middle. CDR3 sequence reads: CASKTGSMGSYEQYF. CDR3 DNA: TGTGCCAGCAAGACAGGATCTATGGGCTCCTACGAGCAGTACTTC.

The CDR3 DNA reads TGTGCCAGCAGCCACTCAGAAGGTGGCTACACCTTC. Protein product: CASSHSEGGYTF. The chain carries TRBV3-1 and TRBJ1-2; D is uncertain. This CDR3 spans 12 amino acids. V shed 3 bases and J shed 7 bases, with 9 bases lying between them. From germline, CDR1 is LGHDT and CDR2 YNNKEL (reference sequence).

This chain connects TRBV12-3 or TRBV12-4 to TRBJ2-1, with TRBD1 identical over 8 bases. CDR3 length: 15 amino acids. V was pared by 6 bases and J by 9 bases, with 13 bases of the junction left unmatched. This CDR3 reads CASRRPTGVFSEQFF. The CDR3 bases are TGTGCCAGCAGACGACCGACAGGGGTGTTCAGTGAGCAGTTCTTC.

This chain uses TRBV7-9 with TRBJ1-1; possible D gene TRBD1, 6 bases. Germline V gene lookup returns CDR1 SEHNR and CDR2 FQNEAQ (reference sequence). V was cut by 5 bases and J by 5 bases, with 15 bases left in between. The CDR3 is 14 amino acids. As DNA, the CDR3 is TGTGCCAGCAGCCTAACACAGGGAAAGACTGAAGCTTTCTTT. This sequence encodes CASSLTQGKTEAFF.

Ten or more counts support this clonotype. V usage is TRBV27 and J usage is TRBJ2-1, with D perhaps given as TRBD1 or TRBD2 (5 bases each). Trimming took 7 bases from V and 9 from J, leaving 19 bases between them. There are 14 residues in the CDR3. Germline V gene sequence: CDR1 MNHEY, CDR2 SMNVEV (reference sequence). DNA for the CDR3: TGTGCCAGCACAGACTATCAAGGTAGGGGTGAGCAGTTCTTC. Its protein is CASTDYQGRGEQFF.

This clonotype was seen at least ten times. The J gene is TRBJ1-6, the V gene TRBV28; D possibly corresponds to TRBD1 (5 bases). V was pared by 4 bases and J by 6 bases, with 19 bases between. CDR1 is MDHEN, CDR2 SYDVKM, per germline. The CDR3 is made up of 17 amino acids. The DNA for the CDR3 is TGTGCCAGCAGTTCACCAGGGAGGAGGGAGCTTAATTCACCCCTCCACTTT. This codes for CASSSPGRRELNSPLHF.

This clonotype turned up a few times. One junction end does not reproduce the germline sequence, and a read error may be involved. The chain carries TRBV29-1 and TRBJ2-1; maybe TRBD2 (5 bases). This CDR3 has 10 amino acids. Germline V gives CDR1 SQVTM, CDR2 ANQGSEA. The chain's CDR3 is CSVEVGLGVF. Written as DNA, the CDR3 is TGCAGCGTTGAAGTGGGTCTCGGGGTCTTC.

The chain links TRBV20-1 to TRBJ2-5; weak D call: TRBD2 (5 bases). Germline CDR1 and CDR2: DFQATT and SNEGSKA (reference sequence). The CDR3 is made up of 12 amino acids. The germline V and J ends were trimmed by 8 bases and 0 bases, with 10 bases remaining between them. The CDR3 DNA sequence: TGCAGTCTACAGCGGTACCAAGAGACCCAGTACTTC. Protein product: CSLQRYQETQYF.

The rearrangement uses TRBV28 and TRBJ2-7; 7 nucleotides line up with TRBD1. The J segment lost 2 bases and the V segment lost 4 bases, leaving 2 bases of the junction unmatched. Per the germline V gene, CDR1 is MDHEN and CDR2 is SYDVKM. The CDR3 is 13 amino acids. The CDR3 DNA reads TGTGCCAGCAGTTCGGACAGGACCTACGAGCAGTACTTC. It codes for CASSSDRTYEQYF.

The gene calls are TRBV7-6 and TRBJ2-5; 7 bases match TRBD2. This CDR3 has 16 residues. V gave up 1 base and J gave up 3 bases; unmatched junction bases: 8. Germline V gene sequence: CDR1 SGHVS, CDR2 FNYEAQ. The CDR3 coding sequence is TGTGCCAGCAGCTTAGAGGCGGGAGTTTTCGAAGAGACCCAGTACTTC. Its translation: CASSLEAGVFEETQYF.

The chain carries TRBV4-1 and TRBJ2-3; the D gene is possibly TRBD1 (5 bases). This CDR3 spans 14 amino acids. The germline CDR1 and CDR2 sequences are MGHRA and YSYEKL. V was trimmed by 0 bases and J by 6 bases, leaving 10 bases between them. The CDR3 region has the DNA TGCGCCAGCAGCCAAGAAACTCAGGGCGATACGCAGTATTTT. This codes for CASSQETQGDTQYF.

The sample holds a few counts of this clonotype. V is TRBV4-1 and J is TRBJ2-3; 10 bases map to TRBD2. The CDR3 spans 16 residues. The germline V gene encodes CDR1 MGHRA and CDR2 YSYEKL. With 1 base clipped from V and 2 bases from J, the junction kept 3 bases outside the gene matches. In nucleotides, the CDR3 is TGCGCCAGCAGCCAAGTACTAGCGGGGCCCACAGATACGCAGTATTTT. It codes for CASSQVLAGPTDTQYF.

The chain couples TRBV12-3 or TRBV12-4 to TRBJ1-1; TRBD1 is a possible D gene (5 bases). V was trimmed by 8 bases and J by 5 bases, leaving 18 bases between them. This CDR3 spans 14 amino acids. This CDR3 is CASHSGTVKTEAFF. Here the CDR3 DNA reads TGTGCCAGCCATTCCGGGACGGTCAAGACTGAAGCTTTCTTT.

The genes are TRBV5-1 and TRBJ2-7; D unresolved. Germline CDR1 and CDR2: SGHRS and YFSETQ. V lost 0 bases, J lost 6 bases, and 10 bases lay in between. The CDR3 contains 13 residues. CDR3 DNA: TGCGCCAGCAGCTTGGAAGATTTCCGCGAGCAGTACTTC. Its protein product is CASSLEDFREQYF.

The chain couples TRBV28 to TRBJ2-4; D tentatively reads TRBD1 or TRBD2 (6 bases each). V was cut by 4 bases and J by 4 bases, with 11 bases left in between. Germline V gene data show CDR1 as MDHEN and CDR2 as SYDVKM. The CDR3 totals 14 residues. The CDR3 spells CASSSGGQKNIQYF. CDR3 nucleotide sequence: TGTGCCAGCAGTTCTGGGGGGCAAAAAAACATTCAGTACTTC.

The chain recombines TRBV3-1 with TRBJ1-2; D might be TRBD1 (6 bases). V was clipped by 0 bases and J by 0 bases, with 14 bases between them. This CDR3 is 17 amino acids long. Germline V gene lookup returns CDR1 LGHDT and CDR2 YNNKEL (reference sequence). CDR3 coding DNA: TGTGCCAGCAGCCAAGATCGGGGGGCCCTAGCTAACTATGGCTACACCTTC. This translates into CASSQDRGALANYGYTF.

This rearrangement joins TRBV14 to TRBJ1-4; maybe TRBD1 (5 bases). This CDR3 is built from 13 residues. CDR1 is SGHDN, CDR2 FVKESK, per germline. Trimming took off 3 bases at V and 5 bases at J, with 7 bases between the two ends. CDR3 DNA: TGTGCCAGCAGCCACAGGGTAAATGAAAAACTGTTTTTT. It encodes CASSHRVNEKLFF.